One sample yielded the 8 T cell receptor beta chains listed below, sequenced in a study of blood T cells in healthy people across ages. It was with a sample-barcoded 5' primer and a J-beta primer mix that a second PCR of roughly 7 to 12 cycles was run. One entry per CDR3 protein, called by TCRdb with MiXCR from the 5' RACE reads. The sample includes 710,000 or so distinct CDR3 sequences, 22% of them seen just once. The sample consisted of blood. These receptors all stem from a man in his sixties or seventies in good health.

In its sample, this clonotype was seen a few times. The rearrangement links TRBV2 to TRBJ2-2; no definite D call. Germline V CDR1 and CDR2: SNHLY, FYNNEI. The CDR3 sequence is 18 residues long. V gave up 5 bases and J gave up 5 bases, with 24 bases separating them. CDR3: CASSLNVLRTQGTGELFF. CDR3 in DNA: TGTGCCAGCAGTTTGAATGTTCTCAGGACCCAAGGGACCGGGGAGCTGTTTTTT.

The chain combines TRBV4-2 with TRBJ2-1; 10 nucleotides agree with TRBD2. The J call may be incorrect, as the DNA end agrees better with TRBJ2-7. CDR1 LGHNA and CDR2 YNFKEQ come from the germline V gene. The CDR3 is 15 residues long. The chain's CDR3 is CASSQSGGGTYEQYF. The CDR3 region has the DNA TGTGCCAGCAGCCAAAGCGGGGGGGGGACCTACGAGCAGTACTTC.

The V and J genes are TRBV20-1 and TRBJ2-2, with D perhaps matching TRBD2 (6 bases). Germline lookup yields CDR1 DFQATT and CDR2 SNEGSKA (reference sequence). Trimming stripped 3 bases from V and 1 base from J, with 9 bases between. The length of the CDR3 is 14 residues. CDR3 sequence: CSARGLLNTGELFF. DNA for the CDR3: TGCAGTGCTAGGGGACTTCTGAACACCGGGGAGCTGTTTTTT.

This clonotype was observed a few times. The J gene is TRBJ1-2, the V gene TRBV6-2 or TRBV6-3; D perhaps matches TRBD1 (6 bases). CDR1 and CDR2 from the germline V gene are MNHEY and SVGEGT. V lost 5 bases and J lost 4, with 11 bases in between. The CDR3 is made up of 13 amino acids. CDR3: CASSTDRVYGYTF. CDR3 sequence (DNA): TGTGCCAGCAGTACGGACAGAGTCTATGGCTACACCTTC.

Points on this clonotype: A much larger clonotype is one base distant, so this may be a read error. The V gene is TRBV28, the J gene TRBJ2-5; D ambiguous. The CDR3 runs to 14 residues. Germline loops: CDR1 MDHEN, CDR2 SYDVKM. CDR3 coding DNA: TGTGCCACCAGTTACCTGGCAGAACAAGAGACCCAGTACTTC. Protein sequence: CATSYLAEQETQYF.

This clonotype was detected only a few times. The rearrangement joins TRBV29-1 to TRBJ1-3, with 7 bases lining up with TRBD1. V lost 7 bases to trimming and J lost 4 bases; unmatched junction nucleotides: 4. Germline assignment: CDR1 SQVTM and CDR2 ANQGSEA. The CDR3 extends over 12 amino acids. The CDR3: CSAGQVGNTIYF. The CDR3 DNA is TGCAGCGCCGGACAGGTCGGAAACACCATATATTTT. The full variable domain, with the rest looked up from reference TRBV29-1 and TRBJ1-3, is SAVISQKPSRDICQRGTSLTIQCQVDSQVTMMFWYRQQPGQSLTLIATANQGSEATYESGFVIDKFPISRPNLTFSTLTVSNMSPEDSSIYLCSAGQVGNTIYFGEGSWLTVV.

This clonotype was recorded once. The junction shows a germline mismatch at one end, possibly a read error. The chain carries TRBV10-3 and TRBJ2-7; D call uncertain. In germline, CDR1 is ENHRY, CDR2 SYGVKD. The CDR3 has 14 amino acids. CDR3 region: CAISESRTSYKQYF. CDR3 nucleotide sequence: TGTGCCATCAGTGAGTCTCGGACCAGCTACAAGCAGTACTTC.

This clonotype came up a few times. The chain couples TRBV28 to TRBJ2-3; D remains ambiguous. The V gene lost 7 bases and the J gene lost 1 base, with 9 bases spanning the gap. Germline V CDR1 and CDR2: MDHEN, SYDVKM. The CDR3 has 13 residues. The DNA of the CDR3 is TGTGCCAGCACTCTCTCGGGCACAGATACGCAGTATTTT. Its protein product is CASTLSGTDTQYF.